This T cell receptor (beta chain) was captured in a study of CD8 T cells in ankylosing spondylitis. Overall study findings and caveats: Characteristic of ankylosing spondylitis blood, it appeared, was a TCR beta motif comprising roughly eight highly homologous variants. Reportedly, significant enrichment of disease-linked clones occurred in matched ankylosing spondylitis synovial fluid. A CD8+ phenotype characterized the disease-linked clones, which were relatively rare in peripheral blood. Prior work had noted some motif variants in reactive arthritis blood and synovial fluid.

V lost 5 bases and J 0 bases, leaving 17 bases between the germline ends. The CDR3 runs 18 residues. The germline V gene encodes CDR1 SGHAT and CDR2 FQNNGV. This clonotype was counted only a few times. The antigen is unknown. Each TCR beta library was made by quantitative 5'-RACE that incorporated molecular barcodes. TCRdb reanalysed the 5' RACE reads using MiXCR and keeps one entry per CDR3 protein. The sample has around 450,000 distinct CDR3 sequences, approximately 26% seen once; the top ten hold 0.89%. The source material was blood, either unsorted or a sorted T cell fraction (not recorded which). The chain joins TRBV11-2 to TRBJ1-6; D call uncertain. This receptor was identified in a male donor with ankylosing spondylitis. CDR3 in amino acids: CASSLNARADSYNSPLHF. Here the CDR3 DNA reads TGTGCCAGCAGCCTCAATGCGCGGGCGGACTCCTATAATTCACCCCTCCACTTT.